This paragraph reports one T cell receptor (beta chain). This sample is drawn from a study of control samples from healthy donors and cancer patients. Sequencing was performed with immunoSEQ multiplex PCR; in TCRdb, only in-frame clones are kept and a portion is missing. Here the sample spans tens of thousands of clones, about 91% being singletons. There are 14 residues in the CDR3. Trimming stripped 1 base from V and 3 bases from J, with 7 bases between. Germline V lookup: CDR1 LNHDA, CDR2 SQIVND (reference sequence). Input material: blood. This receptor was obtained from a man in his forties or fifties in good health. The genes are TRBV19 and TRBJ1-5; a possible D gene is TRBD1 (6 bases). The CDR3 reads CASSIGQVNQPQHF. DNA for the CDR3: TGTGCCAGTAGTATAGGACAGGTCAATCAGCCCCAGCATTTT.